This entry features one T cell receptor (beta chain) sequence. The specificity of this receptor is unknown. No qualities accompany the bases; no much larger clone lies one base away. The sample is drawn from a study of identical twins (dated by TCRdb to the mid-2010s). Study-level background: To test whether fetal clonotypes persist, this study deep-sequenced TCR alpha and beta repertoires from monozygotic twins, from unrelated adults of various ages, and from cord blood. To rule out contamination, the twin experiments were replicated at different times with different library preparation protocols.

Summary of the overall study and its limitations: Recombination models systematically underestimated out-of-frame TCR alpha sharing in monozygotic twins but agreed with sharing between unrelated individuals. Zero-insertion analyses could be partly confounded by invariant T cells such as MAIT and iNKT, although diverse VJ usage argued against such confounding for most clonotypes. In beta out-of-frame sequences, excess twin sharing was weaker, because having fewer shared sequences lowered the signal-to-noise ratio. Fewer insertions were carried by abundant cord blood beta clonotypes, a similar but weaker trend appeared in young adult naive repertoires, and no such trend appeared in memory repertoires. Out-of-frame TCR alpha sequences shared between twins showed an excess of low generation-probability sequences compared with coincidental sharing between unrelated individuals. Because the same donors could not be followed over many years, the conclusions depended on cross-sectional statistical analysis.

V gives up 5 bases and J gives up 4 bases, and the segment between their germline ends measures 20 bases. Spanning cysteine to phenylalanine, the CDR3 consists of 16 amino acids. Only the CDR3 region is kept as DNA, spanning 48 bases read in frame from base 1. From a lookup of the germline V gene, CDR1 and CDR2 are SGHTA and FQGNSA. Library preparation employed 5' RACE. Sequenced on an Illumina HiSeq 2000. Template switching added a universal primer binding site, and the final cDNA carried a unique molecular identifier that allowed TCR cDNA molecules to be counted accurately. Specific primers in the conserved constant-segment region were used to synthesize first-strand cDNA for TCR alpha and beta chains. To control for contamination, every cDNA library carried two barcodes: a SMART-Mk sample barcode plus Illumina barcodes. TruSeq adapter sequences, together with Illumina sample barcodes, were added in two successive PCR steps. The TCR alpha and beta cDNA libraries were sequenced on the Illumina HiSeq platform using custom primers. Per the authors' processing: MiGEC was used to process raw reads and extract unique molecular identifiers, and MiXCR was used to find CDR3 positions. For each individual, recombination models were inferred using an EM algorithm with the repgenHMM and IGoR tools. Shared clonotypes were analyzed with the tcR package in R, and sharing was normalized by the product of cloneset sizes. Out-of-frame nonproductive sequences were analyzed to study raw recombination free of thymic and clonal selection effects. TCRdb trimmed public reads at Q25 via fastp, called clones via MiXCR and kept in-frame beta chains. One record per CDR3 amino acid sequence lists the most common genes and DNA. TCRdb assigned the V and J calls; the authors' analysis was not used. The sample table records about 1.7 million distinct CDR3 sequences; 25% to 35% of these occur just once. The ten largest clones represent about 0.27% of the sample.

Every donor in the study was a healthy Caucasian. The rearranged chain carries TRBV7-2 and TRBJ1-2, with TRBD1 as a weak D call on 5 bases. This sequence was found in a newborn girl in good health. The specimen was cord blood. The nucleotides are TGTGCCAGCAGCCTAGGGGTGCCAGGGCAGGGCTATGGCTACACCTTC. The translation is CASSLGVPGQGYGYTF. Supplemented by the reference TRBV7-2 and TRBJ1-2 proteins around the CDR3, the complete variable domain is GAGVSQSPSNKVTEKGKDVELRCDPISGHTALYWYRQSLGQGLEFLIYFQGNSAPDKSGLPSDRFSAERTGGSVSTLTIQRTQQEDSAVYLCASSLGVPGQGYGYTFGSGTRLTVV.